The 28 T cell receptor beta chains given below trace back to one sample, sequenced in a study of blood T cell repertoires in COVID-19. The data were produced by immunoSEQ multiplex PCR, yet TCRdb's version contains in-frame clones alone and is incomplete. The table includes 370,000 or so clones, roughly four fifths detected once. Sequenced material: peripheral blood. These receptors were taken from a human donor with acute or convalescent COVID-19. The donor label of this sample is uncertain.

V usage is TRBV7-8 and J usage is TRBJ2-1; 11 bases are a match to TRBD2. The ends lost 0 bases at V and 4 bases at J; junction bases unmatched: 8. Germline CDR1 and CDR2: SGHVS and FQNEAQ. The CDR3 is 18 residues long. The CDR3 region has the DNA TGTGCCAGCAGCTTAGCGGGCTATAGCGGGGGGGCTTACAATGAGCAGTTCTTC. This translates into CASSLAGYSGGAYNEQFF.

The gene calls are TRBV11-2 and TRBJ2-7; a possible D gene is TRBD1 (6 bases). The CDR3 runs 13 residues. The V gene's germline CDR1 is SGHAT and CDR2 FQNNGV. V was shortened by 5 bases and J by 7 bases, with 15 bases between the two germline ends. CDR3 nucleotide sequence: TGTGCCAGCAGCCCCCTCGGGACACCGGAGCAGTACTTC. Translation gives CASSPLGTPEQYF.

CDR3 loop: CASSDRTNTEAFF. Written as DNA, the CDR3 is TGTGCCAGCAGTGACAGAACGAACACTGAAGCTTTCTTT. This chain joins TRBV2 and TRBJ1-1, with D unclear. Trimming left V 3 bases short and J 1 base short, with 6 bases between. CDR1 and CDR2 from the germline V gene are SNHLY and FYNNEI. The CDR3 totals 13 residues.

The V and J genes are TRBV29-1 and TRBJ2-5; D remains ambiguous. The CDR3 totals 15 residues. Germline loops: CDR1 SQVTM, CDR2 ANQGSEA. With 4 bases removed from V and 1 base from J, the gap between germline ends came to 16 bases. The CDR3 nucleotides are TGCAGCGTTGTTGCCGCCATACCCAGCCAAGAGACCCAGTACTTC. Translation: CSVVAAIPSQETQYF. The full variable domain, with the rest looked up from reference TRBV29-1 and TRBJ2-5, is SAVISQKPSRDICQRGTSLTIQCQVDSQVTMMFWYRQQPGQSLTLIATANQGSEATYESGFVIDKFPISRPNLTFSTLTVSNMSPEDSSIYLCSVVAAIPSQETQYFGPGTRLLVL.

V gene TRBV7-9 combines with J gene TRBJ2-1; a weak D match, TRBD2 (7 bases). The CDR3 has 15 residues. CDR1 SEHNR and CDR2 FQNEAQ come from the germline V gene (reference sequence). V gave up 7 bases and J gave up 11 bases, with 24 bases separating them. The CDR3 region has the DNA TGTGCCAGCACCCTAGGAGGGGGGGGGCCAGATAAGCAGTTCTTC. It specifies CASTLGGGGPDKQFF.

The gene calls are TRBV12-3 or TRBV12-4 and TRBJ1-1; 7 positions match TRBD1. The length of the CDR3 is 12 residues. Trimming at V came to 6 bases and at J to 7 bases, leaving 5 bases not matched to a gene. This chain's CDR3 is CASSPGQLEAFF. The CDR3 DNA reads TGTGCCAGCAGCCCGGGACAGCTTGAAGCTTTCTTT.

This clone was detected only a few times. The chain recombines TRBV6-1 with TRBJ2-1, with 10 bases that match TRBD1. The CDR3 runs to 15 residues. With V trimmed by 1 base and J by 9 bases, 6 bases remained unmatched. In germline, CDR1 is MNHNS, CDR2 SASEGT. The CDR3 loop is CASSEETGGSGEQFF. DNA of the CDR3: TGTGCCAGCAGTGAAGAGACAGGGGGCTCGGGTGAGCAGTTCTTC.

Notes on this clone: A junction end diverges from the germline sequence, so it may reflect a read error. The chain recombines TRBV27 with TRBJ1-1; a weak D match, TRBD1 (5 bases). This CDR3 is built from 16 residues. The V gene's germline CDR1 is MNHEY and CDR2 SMNVEV (reference sequence). The CDR3 bases are TGTGCCAGCAGTTTAGCCTTAGGGGTTGAGAACGCTGAAGCTTTCTTT. Its translation: CASSLALGVENAEAFF.

The chain links TRBV10-3 to TRBJ1-1, with TRBD1 as a possible D gene (5 bases). CDR3 length equals 13 residues. V was cut by 6 bases and J by 2 bases, with 10 bases left in between. Germline V gives CDR1 ENHRY, CDR2 SYGVKD. The CDR3 reads CAIRGAYNTEAFF. The CDR3 DNA is TGTGCCATCAGAGGGGCCTATAACACTGAAGCTTTCTTT.

In DNA form, the CDR3 reads TGTGCCAGCAGGGCCGACAGGACCTCTGGAAACACCATATATTTT. Translated: CASRADRTSGNTIYF. The chain has TRBV2 and TRBJ1-3, with D possibly matching TRBD1 (6 bases). Germline CDR1 SNHLY, CDR2 FYNNEI. With 6 bases removed from V and 0 bases from J, the gap between germline ends came to 12 bases. The CDR3 spans 15 residues.

This clone was seen once. The CDR3 nucleotides read TGTGCCAGCAGCCGACTAGCGGGGGGGATCAATGAGCAGTTCTTC. This encodes CASSRLAGGINEQFF. This chain connects TRBV6-4 to TRBJ2-1; 14 bases are a match to TRBD2. This CDR3 comprises 15 residues. The junction had 4 bases not matched to a gene; V was cut back by 6 bases and J by 6 bases. Germline CDR1 MRHNA, CDR2 SNTAGT.

The gene calls are TRBV7-9 and TRBJ1-5; D is perhaps TRBD1 (6 bases). Trimming left V 5 bases short and J 3 bases short, with 11 bases between. The CDR3 loop spans 14 amino acids. CDR1 SEHNR and CDR2 FQNEAQ come from the germline V gene (reference sequence). The CDR3 is CASSVTGNNQPQHF. For the CDR3, the DNA is TGTGCCAGCAGCGTCACAGGGAACAATCAGCCCCAGCATTTT.

The chain recombines TRBV6-5 with TRBJ2-1; D is possibly TRBD2 (5 bases). This CDR3 has 14 residues. The germline V gene encodes CDR1 MNHEY and CDR2 SVGAGI. V was clipped by 6 bases and J by 8 bases, with 17 bases between them. CDR3 in DNA: TGTGCCAGCAGGCGAGATCGGTCAGCGGATGAGCAGTTCTTC. It encodes CASRRDRSADEQFF.

The chain recombines TRBV7-2 with TRBJ1-6; TRBD1 is a possible D gene (5 bases). Trimming shortened V by 3 bases and J by 9 bases, and 15 bases separated the two germline ends. CDR1 SGHTA and CDR2 FQGNSA come from the germline V gene. The CDR3 totals 15 residues. The CDR3 DNA reads TGTGCCAGCAGCTTCCTAGGGGCCCTAAGTTCACCCCTCCACTTT. It codes for CASSFLGALSSPLHF.

This sequence joins TRBV4-1 and TRBJ2-2; D remains unclear. The germline V and J ends were trimmed by 3 bases and 5 bases, with 4 bases remaining between them. Per the germline V gene, CDR1 is MGHRA and CDR2 is YSYEKL. The CDR3 runs to 12 residues. The CDR3 DNA sequence: TGCGCCAGCAGCCATATTACCGGGGAGCTGTTTTTT. Amino acids: CASSHITGELFF.

The chain has TRBV30 and TRBJ1-5; 8 bases fit TRBD1. Germline lookup yields CDR1 GTSNPN and CDR2 SVGIG (reference sequence). The CDR3 length is 15 residues. V gave up 0 bases and J gave up 4 bases; unmatched junction bases: 5. The CDR3 reads CAWSVQGGGNQPQHF. CDR3 bases: TGTGCCTGGAGTGTACAGGGGGGCGGGAATCAGCCCCAGCATTTT.

The V gene is TRBV4-2, the J gene TRBJ2-3; 10 bases are a match to TRBD2. V dropped 3 bases and J dropped 2; count of bases not matched to a gene: 11. The CDR3 is 18 residues long. CDR1 is LGHNA and CDR2 is YNFKEQ in the germline V gene. CDR3 sequence reads: CASSQVASGGSLTDTQYF. The DNA of the CDR3 is TGTGCCAGCAGCCAGGTGGCTAGCGGGGGTTCCCTCACAGATACGCAGTATTTT.

The V gene is TRBV11-2, the J gene TRBJ2-1; perhaps TRBD1 as D (5 bases). CDR1 and CDR2 (germline): SGHAT, FQNNGV. Between the trimmed V and J ends, which lost 0 bases and 2 bases, there was a span of 11 bases. The CDR3 has 16 amino acids. The CDR3 is CASSLEGPNPYNEQFF. The CDR3 nucleotides read TGTGCCAGCAGCTTAGAGGGGCCAAACCCCTACAATGAGCAGTTCTTC. The full variable domain, rest sourced from reference TRBV11-2 and TRBJ2-1, is EAGVAQSPRYKIIEKRQSVAFWCNPISGHATLYWYQQILGQGPKLLIQFQNNGVVDDSQLPKDRFSAERLKGVDSTLKIQPAKLEDSAVYLCASSLEGPNPYNEQFFGPGTRLTVL.

This clone has more than one count but fewer than ten. The chain combines TRBV7-2 with TRBJ2-1; D remains ambiguous. The germline V gene encodes CDR1 SGHTA and CDR2 FQGNSA. V was clipped by 0 bases and J by 6 bases, with 12 bases between them. The CDR3 loop spans 15 amino acids. The CDR3 is CASSLAGTSLNEQFF. CDR3 DNA sequence: TGTGCCAGCAGCTTAGCTGGTACATCCCTCAATGAGCAGTTCTTC.

Comments on this clone: The same CDR3 can be traced to other DNA sequences in this sample. V gene TRBV18 combines with J gene TRBJ1-5; TRBD1 might be the D (5 bases). The CDR3 is 13 residues long. The V end lost 3 bases, the J end lost 3 bases, and 6 bases lay between the germline ends. Germline V gives CDR1 KGHSH, CDR2 LQKENI. CDR3 in DNA: TGTGCCAGCTCACCGGGGCTCAATCAGCCCCAGCATTTT. This gives the protein CASSPGLNQPQHF.

V gene TRBV18 combines with J gene TRBJ1-2, with D possibly TRBD1 on 5 matching bases. CDR3 length: 16 amino acids. Germline CDR1 is KGHSH and CDR2 is LQKENI. The ends were cut back, 6 bases at V and 3 bases at J, with 20 bases in the middle. CDR3 residues: CASSRRPSGDDYGYTF. The CDR3 DNA reads as TGTGCCAGCTCTCGACGCCCGAGCGGGGACGACTATGGCTACACCTTC.

The gene calls are TRBV11-2 and TRBJ2-7; tentatively, D is TRBD2 (5 bases). Trimming pared 5 bases from V and 5 bases from J, leaving 10 bases between. The CDR3 has 12 residues. Germline-derived CDR1 and CDR2 are SGHAT and FQNNGV. The CDR3 DNA reads TGTGCCAGCAGCGAAACTAGACACGAGCAGTACTTC. The encoded protein is CASSETRHEQYF.

This chain uses TRBV10-2 with TRBJ2-5, with 8 bases matching TRBD2. Germline values: CDR1 WSHSY, CDR2 SAAADI. This CDR3 has 15 residues. J was trimmed by 4 bases and V by 7 bases; bases with no gene match: 11. DNA of the CDR3: TGCGCCAGCATGCGGGCGGGACTAGGGGCAGAGACCCAGTACTTC. It codes for CASMRAGLGAETQYF.

The gene calls are TRBV30 and TRBJ2-1; TRBD1 aligns across 12 bases. The CDR3 consists of 14 residues. Germline CDR1 is GTSNPN and CDR2 is SVGIG (reference sequence). With 4 bases clipped from V and 9 bases from J, the junction kept 7 bases outside the gene matches. CDR3 in DNA: TGTGCCTGGAAAGCGGGACAGGGGGCAAGTGAGCAGTTCTTC. This gives the protein CAWKAGQGASEQFF.

This sequence joins TRBV24-1 and TRBJ2-3, with 8 bases that match TRBD1. Germline values: CDR1 KGHDR, CDR2 SFDVKD. The CDR3 contains 14 residues. The J segment lost 3 bases and the V segment lost 11 bases, leaving 9 bases of the junction unmatched. CDR3 sequence reads: CAISGGQETDTQYF. The CDR3 DNA sequence: TGTGCCATCTCTGGGGGACAGGAAACAGATACGCAGTATTTT.

The rearrangement links TRBV9 to TRBJ1-1, with D possibly TRBD1 on 6 matching bases. Germline loops: CDR1 SGDLS, CDR2 YYNGEE. The V end lost 3 bases, the J end lost 4 bases, and 13 bases lay between the germline ends. The CDR3 is made up of 14 amino acids. The CDR3, as DNA: TGTGCCAGCAGCGCCACACAGGGACCCACTGAAGCTTTCTTT. This gives the protein CASSATQGPTEAFF.

This clone came up a few times. The chain is built from TRBV14 and TRBJ1-1; D not certain. The CDR3 loop spans 14 amino acids. Germline V CDR1 and CDR2: SGHDN, FVKESK. V was pared by 2 bases and J by 6 bases, with 13 bases between. CDR3 amino acids: CASSQPIRGSEAFF. CDR3 coding DNA: TGTGCCAGCAGCCAACCAATTCGAGGGTCTGAAGCTTTCTTT.

The gene calls are TRBV7-6 and TRBJ2-3; 11 nucleotides align to TRBD2. The CDR3 extends over 16 amino acids. Trimming took 4 bases from V and 2 from J; bases not matched to a gene: 5. Germline CDR1 SGHVS, CDR2 FNYEAQ. The CDR3 nucleotides are TGTGCCAGCAGCTCCGGGACTAGCGGCCCCACAGATACGCAGTATTTT. Translated: CASSSGTSGPTDTQYF.